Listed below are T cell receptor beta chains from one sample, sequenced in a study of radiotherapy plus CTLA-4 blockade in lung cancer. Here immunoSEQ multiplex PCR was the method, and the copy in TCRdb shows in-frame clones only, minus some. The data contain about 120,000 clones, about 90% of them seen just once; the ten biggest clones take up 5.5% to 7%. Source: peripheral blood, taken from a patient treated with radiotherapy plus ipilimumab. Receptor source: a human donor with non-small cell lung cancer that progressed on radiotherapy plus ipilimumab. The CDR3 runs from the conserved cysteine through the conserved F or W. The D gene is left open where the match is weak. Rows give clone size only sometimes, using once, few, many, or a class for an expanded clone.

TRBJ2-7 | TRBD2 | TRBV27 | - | TGTGCCAGCAGTTCCTTAACTAGCGGGAGGGCCTTCTACGAGCAGTACTTC | CASSSLTSGRAFYEQYF
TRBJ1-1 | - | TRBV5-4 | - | TGTGCCAGCAGCTTGGTAGGCAGGGCCGCTGAAGCTTTCTTT | CASSLVGRAAEAFF
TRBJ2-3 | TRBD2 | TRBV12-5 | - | TGTGCTAGTGGTTTGGAGGGACTAGCCAGGGATACGCAGTATTTT | CASGLEGLARDTQYF
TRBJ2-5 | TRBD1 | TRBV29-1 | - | TGCAGCGTCGGGACAGGGTCGGAGACCCAGTACTTC | CSVGTGSETQYF
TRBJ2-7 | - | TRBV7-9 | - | TGTGCCAGCAGCTTAGACCATTACGAGCAGTACTTC | CASSLDHYEQYF
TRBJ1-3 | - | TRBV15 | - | TGTGCCACCAGCAGAACCGGTGACTCTGGAAACACCATATATTTT | CATSRTGDSGNTIYF
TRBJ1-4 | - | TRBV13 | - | TGTGCCAGCACACAAAGGGGCAGGGAGGCAAAACTGTTTTTT | CASTQRGREAKLFF
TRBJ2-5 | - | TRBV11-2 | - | TGTGCCAGCAGCTTAGTGGGCAGGGCGGAGACCCAGTACTTC | CASSLVGRAETQYF
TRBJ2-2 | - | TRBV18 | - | TGTGCCAGCCAAGGGCCTCTAGGACCCAACACCGGGGAGCTGTTTTTT | CASQGPLGPNTGELFF
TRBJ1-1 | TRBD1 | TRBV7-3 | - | TGTGCCAGCAGCTCTTCAGGGGGACCGGATGAAGCTTTCTTT | CASSSSGGPDEAFF
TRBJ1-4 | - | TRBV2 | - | TGTGCCAGCCATGCATCACGTTCAACTAATGAAAAACTGTTTTTT | CASHASRSTNEKLFF
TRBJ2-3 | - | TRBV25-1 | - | TGTGCCAGCAGGTCCCTTGGCGCGAGCACAGATACGCAGTATTTT | CASRSLGASTDTQYF
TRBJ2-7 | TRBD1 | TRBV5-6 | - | TGTGCCAGCGCAGAGGACAGGGGGGAGTACTTGTACGAGCAGTACTTC | CASAEDRGEYLYEQYF
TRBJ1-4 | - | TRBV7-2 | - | TGTGCCAGCAGCCCTCTCGGCCTTAATGAAAAACTGTTTTTT | CASSPLGLNEKLFF
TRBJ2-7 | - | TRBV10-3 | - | TGTGCCATCAGTGATTCCAAGTTGGGGGAGCAGTACTTC | CAISDSKLGEQYF
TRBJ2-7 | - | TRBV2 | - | TGTGCCAGCAGCCCAATGACAGGATCCTACGAGCAGTACTTC | CASSPMTGSYEQYF
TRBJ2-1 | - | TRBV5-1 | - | TGCGCCAGCAGCTTCAATTTCGGGTCCGACAATGAGCAGTTCTTC | CASSFNFGSDNEQFF
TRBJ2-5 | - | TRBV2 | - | TGTGCCAGCCGGGCCGGGGGCGAGACCCAGTACTTC | CASRAGGETQYF
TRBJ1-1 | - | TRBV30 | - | TGTGCCTGGAGTAGGAACGGCTACACTGAAGCTTTCTTT | CAWSRNGYTEAFF
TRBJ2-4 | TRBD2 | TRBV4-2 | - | TGTGCCAGCAGCCAAGATCAACTAGCGGGAGAGGCCAACATTCAGTACTTC | CASSQDQLAGEANIQYF
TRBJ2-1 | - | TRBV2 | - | TGTGCCAGCAGTGGCTCAGCCGGACAGTACAATGAGCAGTTCTTC | CASSGSAGQYNEQFF
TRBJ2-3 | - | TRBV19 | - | TGTGCCAGTAGTATAGCGAACCCAGATACGCAGTATTTT | CASSIANPDTQYF
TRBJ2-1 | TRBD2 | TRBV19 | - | TGTGCCAGTAGTATAGAGCTAGCGGGAGGACGGGAGCAGTTCTTC | CASSIELAGGREQFF
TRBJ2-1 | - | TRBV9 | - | TGTGCCAGCAGCGTAGTGGCATCTGAGGCTAGTGAGCAGTTCTTC | CASSVVASEASEQFF
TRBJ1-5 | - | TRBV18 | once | TGTGCCAGCTCACCACCAAATCAGCCCCAGCATTTT | CASSPPNQPQHF
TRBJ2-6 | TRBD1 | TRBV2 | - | TGTGCCACCCACAGACAGGGGGCCGCTGGGGCCAACGTCCTGACTTTC | CATHRQGAAGANVLTF
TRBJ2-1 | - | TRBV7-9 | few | TGTGCCAGCAGCCCGCAGGGGAGAAATGAGCAGTTCTTC | CASSPQGRNEQFF
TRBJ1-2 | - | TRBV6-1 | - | TGTGCCAGCTCCAGGGTTGACTATGGCTACACCTTC | CASSRVDYGYTF
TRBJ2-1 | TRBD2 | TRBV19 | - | TGTGCCAGTAGTACGGGAGGGAGGCATGAGCAGTTCTTC | CASSTGGRHEQFF
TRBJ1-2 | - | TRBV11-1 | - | TGTGCCAGCAGCTCGGCCGGCGGGAATGGCTACACCTTC | CASSSAGGNGYTF
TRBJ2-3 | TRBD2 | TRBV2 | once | TGTGCCAGCAGTGAACGGACTAGCGGGAGGGGATCAGATACGCAGTATTTT | CASSERTSGRGSDTQYF
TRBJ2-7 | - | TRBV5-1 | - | TGCGCCAGCAGGAAGCTTTCCAGCTCCTACGAGCAGTACTTC | CASRKLSSSYEQYF
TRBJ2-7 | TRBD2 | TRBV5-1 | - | TGCGCCAGCAGCATAGCGGGAGGCTCCTACGAGCAGTACTTC | CASSIAGGSYEQYF
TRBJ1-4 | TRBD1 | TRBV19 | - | TGTGCCACCATAGGTGGGAGGGGACAGCTTAATGAAAAACTGTTTTTT | CATIGGRGQLNEKLFF
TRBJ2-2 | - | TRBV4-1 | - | TGCGCCAGCAGCCCCTCTAGGCCTCTGGGAGGGGAGCTGTTTTTT | CASSPSRPLGGELFF
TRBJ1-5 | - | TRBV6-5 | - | TGTGCCAGCAGGGGCAGCCTAAATCAGCCCCAGCATTTT | CASRGSLNQPQHF
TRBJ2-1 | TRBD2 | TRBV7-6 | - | TGTGCCAGCAGCTTAACGGGAGGGCCGGACAATGAGCAGTTCTTC | CASSLTGGPDNEQFF
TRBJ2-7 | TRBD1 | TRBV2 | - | TGTGCCAGCAGTGAAGGACAGGGGGTTGCCTACGAGCAGTACTTC | CASSEGQGVAYEQYF
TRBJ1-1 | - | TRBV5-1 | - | TGCGCCAGCAGCCATGGGATTGCTCCGAACACTGAAGCTTTCTTT | CASSHGIAPNTEAFF
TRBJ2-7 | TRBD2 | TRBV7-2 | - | TGTGCCAGCAGCTTACGGCGGGAGGGCTTCTACGAGCAGTACTTC | CASSLRREGFYEQYF
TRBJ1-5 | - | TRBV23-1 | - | TGCGCCAGCAGTCAAACTTCGCCAGGGATCAATCAGCCCCAGCATTTT | CASSQTSPGINQPQHF
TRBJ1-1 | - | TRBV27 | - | TGTGCCAGCAGTTCCCCGGACGGAGCGAACACTGAAGCTTTCTTT | CASSSPDGANTEAFF
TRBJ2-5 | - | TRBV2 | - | TGTGCCAGCAAGCCCGGGGGCGCAGAGACCCAGTACTTC | CASKPGGAETQYF
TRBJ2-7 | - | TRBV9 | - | TGTGCCAGCAGCGTAGGCCAGGGGCCTTACGAGCAGTACTTC | CASSVGQGPYEQYF
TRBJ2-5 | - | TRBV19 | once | TGTGCCAGTAGTATTTTAGCGAAGGAGACCCAGTACTTC | CASSILAKETQYF
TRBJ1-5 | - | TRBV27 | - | TGTGCCAGCAGTTTTGGAGGGACTTATAGCAATCAGCCCCAGCATTTT | CASSFGGTYSNQPQHF
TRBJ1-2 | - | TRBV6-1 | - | TGTGCCAGCAGTGAATTGGAGGGAGATGGCTACACCTTC | CASSELEGDGYTF
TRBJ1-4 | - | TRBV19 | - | TGTGCCAGTAGACCAAGGACGGGGGAAAAACTGTTTTTT | CASRPRTGEKLFF
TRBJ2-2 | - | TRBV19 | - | TGTGCCAGTACTAAGGAGGGAAACACCGGGGAGCTGTTTTTT | CASTKEGNTGELFF
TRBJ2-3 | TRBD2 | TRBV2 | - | TGTGCCAGCGGTCATGGGCGGGGGTCAGATACGCCGTATTTT | CASGHGRGSDTPYF
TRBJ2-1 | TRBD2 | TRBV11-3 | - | TGTGCCAGCAGCTCAAGGGGCGGGAGGAACAATGAGCAGTTCTTC | CASSSRGGRNNEQFF
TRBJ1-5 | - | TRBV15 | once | TGTGCCACCAGCAGAGAGGGGGAGGGGGTGAAGCCCCAGCATTTT | CATSREGEGVKPQHF
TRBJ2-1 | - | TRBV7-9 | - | TGTGCCAGCAGAAGAATAGATGGGGTGGGGAATGAGCAGTTCTTC | CASRRIDGVGNEQFF
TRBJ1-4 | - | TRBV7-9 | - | TGTGCCAGCAGCTTAAGTGAAAAACTGTTTTTT | CASSLSEKLFF